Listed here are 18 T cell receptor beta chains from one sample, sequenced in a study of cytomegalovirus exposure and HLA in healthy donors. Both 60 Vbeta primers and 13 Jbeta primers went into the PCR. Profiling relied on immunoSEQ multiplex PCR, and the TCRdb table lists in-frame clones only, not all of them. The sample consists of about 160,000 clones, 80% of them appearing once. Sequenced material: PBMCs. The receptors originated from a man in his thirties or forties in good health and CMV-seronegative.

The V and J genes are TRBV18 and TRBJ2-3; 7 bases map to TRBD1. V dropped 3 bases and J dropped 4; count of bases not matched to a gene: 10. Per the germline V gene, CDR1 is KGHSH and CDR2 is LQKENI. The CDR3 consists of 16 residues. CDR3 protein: CASSPSGTASPDTQYF. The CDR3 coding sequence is TGTGCCAGCTCACCCTCCGGGACAGCATCACCAGATACGCAGTATTTT.

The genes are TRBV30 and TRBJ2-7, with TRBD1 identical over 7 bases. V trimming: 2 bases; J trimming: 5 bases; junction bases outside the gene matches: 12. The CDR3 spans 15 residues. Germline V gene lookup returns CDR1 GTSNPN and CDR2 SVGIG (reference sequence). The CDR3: CAWSFGQDVNDEQYF. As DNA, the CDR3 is TGTGCCTGGAGTTTCGGACAGGACGTTAATGACGAGCAGTACTTC.

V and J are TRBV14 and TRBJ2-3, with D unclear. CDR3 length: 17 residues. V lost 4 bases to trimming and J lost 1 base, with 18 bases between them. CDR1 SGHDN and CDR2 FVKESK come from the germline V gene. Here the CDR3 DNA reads TGTGCCAGCAGCCCAGATAACTCGCCATCCGGCACAGATACGCAGTATTTT. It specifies CASSPDNSPSGTDTQYF.

As DNA, the CDR3 is TGTGCCAGCAACTCAGGGGGCTTGGCAGATACGCAGTATTTT. This codes for CASNSGGLADTQYF. This chain links TRBV28 with TRBJ2-3; 8 nucleotides line up with TRBD1. With 7 bases clipped from V and 4 bases from J, the junction kept 7 bases outside the gene matches. The CDR3 has 14 amino acids. CDR1 and CDR2 (germline): MDHEN, SYDVKM.

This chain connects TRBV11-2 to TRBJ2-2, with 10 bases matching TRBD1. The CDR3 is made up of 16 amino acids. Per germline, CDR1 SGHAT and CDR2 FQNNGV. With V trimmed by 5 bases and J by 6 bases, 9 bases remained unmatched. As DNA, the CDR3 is TGTGCCAGCAGCCCTTGGACAGGGGGAAGTGCCGGGGAGCTGTTTTTT. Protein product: CASSPWTGGSAGELFF. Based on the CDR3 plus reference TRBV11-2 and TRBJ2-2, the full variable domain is EAGVAQSPRYKIIEKRQSVAFWCNPISGHATLYWYQQILGQGPKLLIQFQNNGVVDDSQLPKDRFSAERLKGVDSTLKIQPAKLEDSAVYLCASSPWTGGSAGELFFGEGSRLTVL.

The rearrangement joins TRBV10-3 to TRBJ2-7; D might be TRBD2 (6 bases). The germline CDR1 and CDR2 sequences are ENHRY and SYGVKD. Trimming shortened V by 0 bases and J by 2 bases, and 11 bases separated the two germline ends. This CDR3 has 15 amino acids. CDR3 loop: CAISESTGVAYEQYF. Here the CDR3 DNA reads TGTGCCATCAGTGAGTCGACGGGGGTAGCCTACGAGCAGTACTTC.

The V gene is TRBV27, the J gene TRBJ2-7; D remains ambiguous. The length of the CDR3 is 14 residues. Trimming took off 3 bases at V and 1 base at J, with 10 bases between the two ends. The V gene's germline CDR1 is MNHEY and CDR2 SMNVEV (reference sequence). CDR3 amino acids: CASSLFAESYEQYF. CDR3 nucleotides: TGTGCCAGCAGTTTGTTCGCGGAATCCTACGAGCAGTACTTC.

The CDR3 sequence is CASSLKQGGVQPQHF. The CDR3 DNA reads as TGTGCCAGCAGCTTGAAACAGGGAGGGGTTCAGCCCCAGCATTTT. The chain joins TRBV5-6 to TRBJ1-5, with D possibly being TRBD1 (6 bases). The CDR3 contains 15 residues. Germline assignment: CDR1 SGHDT and CDR2 YYEEEE. Between the trimmed V and J ends, which lost 1 base and 6 bases, there was a span of 14 bases.

CDR3 loop: CASSQPSGTSGGVDTQYF. As DNA, the CDR3 is TGCGCCAGCAGCCAACCCTCCGGGACTAGCGGGGGGGTAGATACGCAGTATTTT. The chain links TRBV4-1 to TRBJ2-3; 16 positions match TRBD2. V shed 2 bases, J shed 5 bases, and the junction held 7 bases outside the gene matches. The CDR3 contains 18 residues. Per germline, CDR1 MGHRA and CDR2 YSYEKL.

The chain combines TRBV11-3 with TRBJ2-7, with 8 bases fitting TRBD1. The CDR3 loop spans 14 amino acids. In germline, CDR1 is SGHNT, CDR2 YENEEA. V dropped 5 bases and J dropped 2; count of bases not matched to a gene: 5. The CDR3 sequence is CASSRGQGTYEQYF. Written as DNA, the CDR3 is TGTGCCAGCAGCCGAGGACAGGGCACCTACGAGCAGTACTTC.

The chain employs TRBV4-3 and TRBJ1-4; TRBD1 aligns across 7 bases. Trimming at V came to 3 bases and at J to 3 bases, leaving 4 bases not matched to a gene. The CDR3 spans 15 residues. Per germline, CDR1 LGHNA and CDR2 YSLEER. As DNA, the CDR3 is TGCGCCAGCAGCCAGCAGACAGGGCCTAATGAAAAACTGTTTTTT. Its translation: CASSQQTGPNEKLFF.

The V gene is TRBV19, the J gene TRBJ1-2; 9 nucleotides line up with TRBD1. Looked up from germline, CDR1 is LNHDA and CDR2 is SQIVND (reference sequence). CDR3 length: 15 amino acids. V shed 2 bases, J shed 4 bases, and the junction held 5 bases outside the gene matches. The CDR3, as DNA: TGTGCCAGTAGTATACTTACAGGGGGCGGCTATGGCTACACCTTC. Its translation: CASSILTGGGYGYTF.

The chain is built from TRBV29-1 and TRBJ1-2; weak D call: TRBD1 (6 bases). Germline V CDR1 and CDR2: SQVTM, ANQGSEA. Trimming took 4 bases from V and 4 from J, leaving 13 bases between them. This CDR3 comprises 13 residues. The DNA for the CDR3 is TGCAGCGTTGGCGAGGACAGAAGCTATGGCTACACCTTC. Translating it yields CSVGEDRSYGYTF. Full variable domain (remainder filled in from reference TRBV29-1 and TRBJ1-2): SAVISQKPSRDICQRGTSLTIQCQVDSQVTMMFWYRQQPGQSLTLIATANQGSEATYESGFVIDKFPISRPNLTFSTLTVSNMSPEDSSIYLCSVGEDRSYGYTFGSGTRLTVV.

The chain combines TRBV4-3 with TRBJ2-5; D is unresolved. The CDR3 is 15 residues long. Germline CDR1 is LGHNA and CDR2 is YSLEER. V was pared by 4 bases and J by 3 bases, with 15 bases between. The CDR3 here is CASSPLATREETQYF. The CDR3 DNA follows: TGCGCCAGCAGCCCCCTCGCGACTCGAGAAGAGACCCAGTACTTC.

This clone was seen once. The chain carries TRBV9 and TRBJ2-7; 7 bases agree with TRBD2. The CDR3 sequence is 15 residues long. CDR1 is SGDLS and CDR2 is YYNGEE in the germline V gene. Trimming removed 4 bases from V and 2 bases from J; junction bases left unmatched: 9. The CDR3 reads CASSPRTSHPYEQYF. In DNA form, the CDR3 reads TGTGCCAGCAGCCCCCGGACTAGTCATCCCTACGAGCAGTACTTC.

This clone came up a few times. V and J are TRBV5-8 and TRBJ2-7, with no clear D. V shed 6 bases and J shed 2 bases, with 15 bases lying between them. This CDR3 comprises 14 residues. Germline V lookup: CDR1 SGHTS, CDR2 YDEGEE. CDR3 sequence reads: CASTRPGNTYEQYF. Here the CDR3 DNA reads TGTGCCAGCACCCGCCCCGGTAATACCTACGAGCAGTACTTC.

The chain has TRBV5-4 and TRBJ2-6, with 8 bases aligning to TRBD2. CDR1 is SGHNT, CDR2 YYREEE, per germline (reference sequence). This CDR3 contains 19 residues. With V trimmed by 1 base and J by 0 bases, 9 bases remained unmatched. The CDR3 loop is CASSLKRGSRSSGANVLTF. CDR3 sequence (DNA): TGTGCCAGCAGCTTGAAGCGGGGGTCCCGAAGCTCTGGGGCCAACGTCCTGACTTTC.

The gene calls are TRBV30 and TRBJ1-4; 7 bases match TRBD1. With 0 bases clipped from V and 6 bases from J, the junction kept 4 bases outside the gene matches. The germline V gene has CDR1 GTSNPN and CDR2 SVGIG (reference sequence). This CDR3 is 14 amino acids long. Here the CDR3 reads CAWSVRTGHEKLFF. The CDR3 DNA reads TGTGCCTGGAGTGTTAGGACAGGCCATGAAAAACTGTTTTTT. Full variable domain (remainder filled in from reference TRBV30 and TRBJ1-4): SQTIHQWPATLVQPVGSPLSLECTVEGTSNPNLYWYRQAAGRGLQLLFYSVGIGQISSEVPQNLSASRPQDRQFILSSKKLLLSDSGFYLCAWSVRTGHEKLFFGSGTQLSVL.